The present T cell receptor beta chain was sequenced within a study of blood T cell repertoires in COVID-19. Using immunoSEQ multiplex PCR, the repertoire was profiled, and TCRdb retains in-frame clones only, with some absent. The sample has 35,000 to 55,000 clones, more than 75% seen once; the top ten hold approximately 5.1%. The V segment lost 1 base and the J segment 4 bases; nucleotides outside the gene matches: 4. Per the germline V gene, CDR1 is SGHAT and CDR2 is FQDESV (reference sequence). This CDR3 spans 15 amino acids. The J gene is TRBJ2-1, the V gene TRBV11-1; 7 bases agree with TRBD1. Sequencing used peripheral blood. The origin of this receptor is a human donor in a cohort sampled during active COVID-19. The CDR3 reads CASSLDRGLYNEQFF. In DNA form, the CDR3 reads TGTGCCAGCAGCTTAGACAGGGGATTGTACAATGAGCAGTTCTTC.